Each of the 20 T cell receptor beta chains below was sequenced from the same sample in a study of blood T cell repertoires in COVID-19. TCRdb's copy holds only in-frame clones and misses some; the assay was immunoSEQ multiplex PCR. This sample has approximately 270,000 clones, with 70% to 90% found just once. Sequenced: peripheral blood. These receptors were obtained from a man aged 18 to 29 with active or convalescent COVID-19.

The chain links TRBV27 to TRBJ1-2; 8 nucleotides match TRBD1. The CDR3 contains 14 residues. CDR1 MNHEY and CDR2 SMNVEV come from the germline V gene (reference sequence). With 5 bases clipped from V and 6 bases from J, the junction kept 8 bases outside the gene matches. Here the CDR3 reads CASSTRTGRDGYTF. CDR3 nucleotides: TGTGCCAGCAGTACAAGGACAGGGCGCGATGGCTACACCTTC.

V is TRBV7-9 and J is TRBJ2-7, with 9 bases that match TRBD2. Germline V gene data show CDR1 as SEHNR and CDR2 as FQNEAQ (reference sequence). V lost 3 bases and J lost 1; bases outside the gene matches: 1. This CDR3 is built from 14 residues. As DNA, the CDR3 is TGTGCCAGCAGCTTCACTAGCGGGTCCTACGAGCAGTACTTC. This codes for CASSFTSGSYEQYF.

The V call is TRBV27, the J call TRBJ1-1; a possible D gene is TRBD1 (5 bases). This CDR3 spans 11 amino acids. V lost 6 bases to trimming and J lost 7 bases, with 9 bases between them. In germline, CDR1 is MNHEY, CDR2 SMNVEV (reference sequence). The CDR3 DNA reads TGTGCCAGCAGGCGGGGCGGTGAAGCTTTCTTT. It yields the protein CASRRGGEAFF.

The chain employs TRBV27 and TRBJ1-6; D possibly corresponds to TRBD1 (6 bases). This CDR3 is 15 amino acids long. Germline-derived CDR1 and CDR2 are MNHEY and SMNVEV (reference sequence). With 1 base removed from V and 7 bases from J, the gap between germline ends came to 11 bases. The CDR3 sequence: CASSLFGGRNSPLHF. CDR3 sequence (DNA): TGTGCCAGCAGTTTATTTGGGGGCAGGAATTCACCCCTCCACTTT.

The chain is built from TRBV5-4 and TRBJ2-7; TRBD2 aligns across 14 bases. The J segment lost 6 bases and the V segment lost 0 bases, leaving 2 bases of the junction unmatched. The CDR3 length is 15 residues. Germline CDR1 reads SGHNT; CDR2 reads YYREEE (reference sequence). CDR3 coding DNA: TGTGCCAGCAGCTTGGAGACTAGCGGGAGGGGCGAGCAGTACTTC. Its translation: CASSLETSGRGEQYF.

The J gene is TRBJ1-6, the V gene TRBV2; TRBD1 might be the D (6 bases). V was pared by 7 bases and J by 8 bases, with 15 bases between. The germline V gene encodes CDR1 SNHLY and CDR2 FYNNEI. The CDR3 runs to 14 residues. CDR3 sequence reads: CASIIEGVDSPLHF. For the CDR3, the DNA is TGTGCCAGCATTATCGAGGGGGTCGATTCACCCCTCCACTTT.

The CDR3 is CASSLGRVSQPQHF. For the CDR3, the DNA is TGTGCCAGCAGCTTGGGCAGGGTGAGTCAGCCCCAGCATTTT. This chain uses TRBV5-5 with TRBJ1-5; tentatively, D is TRBD1 (5 bases). Germline V gene lookup returns CDR1 SGHKS and CDR2 YYEKEE (reference sequence). V was shortened by 0 bases and J by 6 bases, with 10 bases between the two germline ends. CDR3 length: 14 amino acids.

This chain uses TRBV11-2 with TRBJ2-2, with 8 bases that match TRBD1. CDR1 SGHAT and CDR2 FQNNGV come from the germline V gene. V trimming: 4 bases; J trimming: 6 bases; junction bases outside the gene matches: 7. CDR3 length: 15 amino acids. The CDR3 DNA reads as TGTGCCAGCAGCTCCCGGGACAGGTTGGCCGGGGAGCTGTTTTTT. It translates to CASSSRDRLAGELFF.

The rearrangement joins TRBV29-1 to TRBJ2-2; 9 bases line up with TRBD1. V lost 7 bases, J lost 5 bases, and 11 bases stayed unmatched. The germline V gene encodes CDR1 SQVTM and CDR2 ANQGSEA. CDR3 length equals 15 residues. The CDR3 region is CSGPYRGRLTGELFF. CDR3 in DNA: TGCAGCGGGCCCTACAGGGGGCGCTTGACCGGGGAGCTGTTTTTT.

The CDR3, as DNA: TGTGCCAGTAGTGATAGTGAGGGAATAGGGTACAATGAGCAGTTCTTC. Protein product: CASSDSEGIGYNEQFF. The J gene is TRBJ2-1, the V gene TRBV19; tentatively, D is TRBD2 (5 bases). This CDR3 is built from 16 residues. The V gene lost 5 bases and the J gene lost 4 bases, with 18 bases spanning the gap. Germline CDR1 LNHDA, CDR2 SQIVND (reference sequence). The full variable domain, completed using reference TRBV19 and TRBJ2-1, is DGGITQSPKYLFRKEGQNVTLSCEQNLNHDAMYWYRQDPGQGLRLIYYSQIVNDFQKGDIAEGYSVSREKKESFPLTVTSAQKNPTAFYLCASSDSEGIGYNEQFFGPGTRLTVL.

The chain is built from TRBV11-2 and TRBJ1-2; TRBD1 aligns across 7 bases. CDR3 length equals 17 residues. In germline, CDR1 is SGHAT, CDR2 FQNNGV. Losses at the gene ends were 7 bases for V and 4 bases for J; bases not matched to a gene: 18. The DNA of the CDR3 is TGTGCCAGCACCACCAACTGGGAAGGGGGCTATGGCTATGGCTACACCTTC. Its protein is CASTTNWEGGYGYGYTF.

This clone was counted once. The same CDR3 can be traced to other DNA sequences in this sample. The CDR3 DNA reads as TGTGCCAGCAGCTTAGAAAGGGGGACTGAAGCTTTCTTT. As protein: CASSLERGTEAFF. The V call is TRBV7-2, the J call TRBJ1-1; tentative D call: TRBD1 (6 bases). The CDR3 has 13 amino acids. V lost 1 base and J 5 bases, leaving 8 bases between the germline ends. Germline CDR1 is SGHTA and CDR2 is FQGNSA.

This clone was seen once. The V and J genes are TRBV19 and TRBJ1-5; weak D call: TRBD1 (5 bases). This CDR3 has 12 residues. Germline V gene sequence: CDR1 LNHDA, CDR2 SQIVND (reference sequence). V gave up 1 base and J gave up 15 bases, with 13 bases separating them. DNA of the CDR3: TGTGCCAGTAGTATAGTGGGGCAGGCGTCGCATTTT. Its protein product is CASSIVGQASHF.

The rearrangement links TRBV5-1 to TRBJ2-7, with D uncertain. The CDR3 has 13 residues. From germline, CDR1 is SGHRS and CDR2 YFSETQ. V was cut by 4 bases and J by 0 bases, with 8 bases left in between. In nucleotides, the CDR3 is TGCGCCAGCAGCCCGACTCTCTCCTACGAGCAGTACTTC. It codes for CASSPTLSYEQYF. Drawing the rest from reference TRBV5-1 and TRBJ2-7, the complete variable domain is KAGVTQTPRYLIKTRGQQVTLSCSPISGHRSVSWYQQTPGQGLQFLFEYFSETQRNKGNFPGRFSGRQFSNSRSEMNVSTLELGDSALYLCASSPTLSYEQYFGPGTRLTVT.

The chain carries TRBV19 and TRBJ1-3; weak D call: TRBD1 (6 bases). Germline CDR1 LNHDA, CDR2 SQIVND (reference sequence). V was trimmed by 3 bases and J by 0 bases, leaving 12 bases between them. This CDR3 spans 16 amino acids. The CDR3 nucleotides read TGTGCCAGTAGTATTCGCGGGGGCATCTCTGGAAACACCATATATTTT. It is translated as CASSIRGGISGNTIYF.

The V and J genes are TRBV7-8 and TRBJ2-1; TRBD2 matches 9 bases. V gave up 8 bases and J gave up 7 bases; unmatched junction bases: 15. CDR1 and CDR2 (germline): SGHVS, FQNEAQ. The CDR3 is made up of 16 amino acids. The CDR3 nucleotides are TGTGCCAGCTCCTTGGGCGGTGCGGGAGGGCCAAATGAGCAGTTCTTC. Protein sequence: CASSLGGAGGPNEQFF. Together with reference TRBV7-8 and TRBJ2-1, the CDR3 gives the full variable domain: GAGVSQSPRYKVAKRGQDVALRCDPISGHVSLFWYQQALGQGPEFLTYFQNEAQLDKSGLPSDRFFAERPEGSVSTLKIQRTQQEDSAVYLCASSLGGAGGPNEQFFGPGTRLTVL.

This clone was recorded a few times. The chain joins TRBV10-1 to TRBJ2-2; tentative D call: TRBD2 (5 bases). CDR3 length equals 18 residues. Trimming removed 8 bases from V and 0 bases from J, with 22 bases in between. The germline V gene has CDR1 WNHNN and CDR2 SYGVQD (reference sequence). In DNA form, the CDR3 reads TGCGCCAGCGCACCGTTTCGGAGGCAACTTACGAACACCGGGGAGCTGTTTTTT. It is translated as CASAPFRRQLTNTGELFF.

This rearrangement joins TRBV14 to TRBJ2-5, with D perhaps TRBD1 (7 bases). V gave up 1 base and J gave up 1 base, with 13 bases separating them. The germline V gene has CDR1 SGHDN and CDR2 FVKESK. This CDR3 contains 16 residues. The CDR3 is CASSQASGGLQETQYF. DNA for the CDR3: TGTGCCAGCAGCCAAGCCTCAGGGGGGCTCCAAGAGACCCAGTACTTC.

The chain has TRBV11-1 and TRBJ1-2, with 8 bases identical to TRBD1. The CDR3 spans 13 residues. Germline loops: CDR1 SGHAT, CDR2 FQDESV (reference sequence). Unmatched junction bases numbered 6, after V lost 6 bases and J lost 6 bases. CDR3 residues: CASRETGDDGYTF. As DNA, the CDR3 is TGTGCCAGCAGGGAGACAGGGGATGATGGCTACACCTTC.

The rearrangement uses TRBV2 and TRBJ2-1; no firm D call. Germline assignment: CDR1 SNHLY and CDR2 FYNNEI. The CDR3 sequence is 12 residues long. V was clipped by 5 bases and J by 9 bases, with 11 bases between them. Written as DNA, the CDR3 is TGTGCCAGCAGTCCTTTAGCCGTTGAGCAGTTCTTC. As protein: CASSPLAVEQFF.